One T cell receptor beta chain is described in this entry. This record belongs to a study of blood T cell repertoires in COVID-19. The CDR3 is 14 residues long. The V end was cut by 6 bases, the J end by 6 bases, with 18 bases between. Germline-derived CDR1 and CDR2 are SGHAT and FQNNGV. Here immunoSEQ multiplex PCR was the method, and the copy in TCRdb shows in-frame clones only, minus some. This table holds about 180,000 clones, around 88% found once. The V and J genes are TRBV11-2 and TRBJ2-7, with D possibly being TRBD1 (5 bases). The TCR comes from a woman in her 30s with acute or convalescent COVID-19. The sample comprised peripheral blood. The CDR3 sequence: CASSSQPRAGEQYF. CDR3 DNA: TGTGCCAGCAGTTCCCAACCCAGGGCAGGCGAGCAGTACTTC.